The source of this TCR beta chain is a study of control samples from healthy donors and cancer patients. The CDR3 sequence is 15 residues long. The germline CDR1 and CDR2 sequences are KGHDR and SFDVKD. V lost 9 bases to trimming and J lost 3 bases; unmatched junction nucleotides: 11. Sequencing used immunoSEQ multiplex PCR; TCRdb keeps in-frame clones, though not all of them. The table has approximately 100,000 clones, 75% to 95% seen once. The sequenced material came from blood. This rearrangement joins TRBV24-1 to TRBJ2-3; TRBD1 matches at 7 bases. The clonotype originates from a woman aged 18-29 years in good health. Written as DNA, the CDR3 is TGTGCCACCTCTGACAGGGAAGGGTGGACAGATACGCAGTATTTT. This encodes CATSDREGWTDTQYF.